This TCR beta chain came from a study of PD-1 blockade in classical Hodgkin lymphoma. Generated by immunoSEQ multiplex PCR, the TCRdb table keeps only in-frame clones and is missing some. The table includes 20,000 to 25,000 clones, around 86% detected once. On this clone: The antigen remains undetermined.

Time point denoted: cycle 4 day 1 (C4D1), after less than seven weeks of nivolumab. In every patient, relapse followed autologous stem cell transplantation, while exposure to brentuximab vedotin differed. Isolation of CD4+ T cells from thawed PBMCs was performed by magnetic negative selection. Points from the study as a whole: CD8+ TCR diversity did not rise significantly by C4D1, unlike CD4+.

V lost 4 bases and J lost 9, with 13 bases in between. Germline CDR1 reads SGHNT; CDR2 reads YENEEA. The CDR3 spans 13 residues. The J gene is TRBJ2-1, the V gene TRBV11-3, with D hard to call. The source was CD4+ T cells from blood, collected before the fourth cycle of nivolumab. The receptor comes from a human donor with classical Hodgkin lymphoma. The CDR3 nucleotides read TGTGCCAGCAGCTGGGAACCTTCGGGTGAGCAGTTCTTC. The encoded protein is CASSWEPSGEQFF. Full variable domain (outside the CDR3, taken from reference TRBV11-3 and TRBJ2-1): EAGVVQSPRYKIIEKKQPVAFWCNPISGHNTLYWYLQNLGQGPELLIRYENEEAVDDSQLPKDRFSAERLKGVDSTLKIQPAELGDSAVYLCASSWEPSGEQFFGPGTRLTVL.